This T cell receptor beta chain was observed in a study of T cell responses to AZD1222 COVID-19 vaccine. TCRdb keeps only in-frame clones here, not all; method: immunoSEQ multiplex PCR. The sample has some 110,000 clones, roughly 87% seen once. This specimen was peripheral blood, taken on day 0 of AZD1222 vaccination. This TCR was sampled from an adult in good health.

This CDR3 reads CSVMTGSNYGYTF. In DNA, the CDR3 is TGCAGCGTCATGACAGGCTCCAACTATGGCTACACCTTC. The V and J genes are TRBV29-1 and TRBJ1-2; D is perhaps TRBD1 (6 bases). V shed 6 bases and J shed 2 bases, with 13 bases lying between them. Germline V gene data show CDR1 as SQVTM and CDR2 as ANQGSEA. This CDR3 comprises 13 residues.